This T cell receptor (beta chain) came from a study of cytomegalovirus exposure and HLA in healthy donors. Looked up from germline, CDR1 is MNHNS and CDR2 is SASEGT. Trimming stripped 6 bases from V and 5 bases from J, with 11 bases between. The CDR3 runs 13 residues. This clone was seen only once. Generated by immunoSEQ multiplex PCR, the TCRdb table keeps only in-frame clones and is missing some. The table has around 63,000 clones, 80% to 90% seen once. Material for sequencing was PBMCs. This rearrangement joins TRBV6-1 to TRBJ2-4; weak D call: TRBD2 (6 bases). The receptor was isolated from a woman younger than 30 in good health and CMV-seronegative. The CDR3 protein is CASSSWGENIQYF. In DNA form, the CDR3 reads TGTGCCAGCAGCAGTTGGGGGGAAAACATTCAGTACTTC.